This T cell receptor (beta chain) appears in the sequencing data of a study of tissue T cells after allogeneic stem cell transplantation. Study findings and constraints: Within patients, tissue anatomy strongly shaped TCR repertoire composition. Blood and spleen captured only part of the tissue TCR repertoire. Limitations included a small, clinically heterogeneous cohort and limited sampling depth.

Sequencing of TCRbeta CDR3 at survey depth gave sequences and template counts. Assay: immunoSEQ multiplex PCR; the TCRdb copy retains only in-frame clones and omits some. The sample carries more than 45,000 clones, over 65% recorded once. On this clone: Its antigen is currently unknown. All gene names here are mouse names. From the germline J gene comes the end of the CDR3, since the read stops 1 residue before it.

The CDR3 runs 16 residues. Germline CDR1 NSHNY, CDR2 SYGAGN. V lost 0 bases and J lost 0; bases outside the gene matches: 4. This sequence joins TRBV13-1 and TRBJ2-4; 7 bases map to TRBD2. The sample comprised sorted cells pooled from one or two spleens. This clonotype was obtained from a pool of C57BL/6 mice in good health. The CDR3 loop reads CASSDALGSSQNTLYF. The sequenced CDR3 bases are TGTGCCAGCAGTGATGCACTGGGGTCTAGTCAAAACACCTTGTAC.